The 22 T cell receptor beta chains presented below share a single source sample, sequenced in a study of early T cells in non-severe SARS-CoV-2 infection. TCRdb ran MiXCR on the 5' RACE reads and lists one entry per CDR3 protein. Of about 83,000 distinct CDR3 sequences listed, roughly 13% are singletons. The material sequenced was whole blood. These receptors originate from an adult who was a healthcare worker with PCR-confirmed SARS-CoV-2 infection or an uninfected control (not recorded which).

This clonotype was counted ten times or more. The chain recombines TRBV20-1 with TRBJ2-3; a weak D match, TRBD1 (7 bases). The CDR3 is 17 residues long. V was cut by 6 bases and J by 0 bases, with 22 bases left in between. Germline CDR1 DFQATT, CDR2 SNEGSKA (reference sequence). CDR3 coding DNA: TGCAGTGCAGGGGGCCGCGGGGTCGGATCTAGCACAGATACGCAGTATTTT. This encodes CSAGGRGVGSSTDTQYF.

This clonotype was seen a few times. The V and J genes are TRBV6-2 or TRBV6-3 and TRBJ2-3; tentative D call: TRBD1 (6 bases). Germline assignment: CDR1 MNHEY and CDR2 SVGEGT. The CDR3 covers 14 residues. V shed 6 bases and J shed 3 bases, with 13 bases lying between them. The DNA of the CDR3 is TGTGCCAGCAGCCGGGACATGAGGACAGATACGCAGTATTTT. It codes for CASSRDMRTDTQYF.

The rearrangement uses TRBV6-5 and TRBJ2-7, with 12 bases identical to TRBD2. The germline gives CDR1 MNHEY, CDR2 SVGAGI. This CDR3 has 17 amino acids. V lost 0 bases and J lost 7; bases outside the gene matches: 10. The CDR3 here is CASSYSLAGGLHGEQYF. The CDR3 DNA is TGTGCCAGCAGTTACTCCCTAGCGGGGGGGCTCCACGGAGAGCAGTACTTC.

CDR3 bases: TGTGCCAGCAGTTTGAGTGCGGGACAGGGGAATCAGCCCCAGCATTTT. It codes for CASSLSAGQGNQPQHF. The chain links TRBV12-3 or TRBV12-4 to TRBJ1-5; the match to TRBD1 covers 10 bases. V lost 3 bases, J lost 4 bases, and 6 bases stayed unmatched. The CDR3 has 16 amino acids.

This clonotype was counted many times. J is TRBJ2-7 and V is TRBV28, with no clear D. The V gene's germline CDR1 is MDHEN and CDR2 SYDVKM. The CDR3 runs to 11 residues. Trimming pared 4 bases from V and 6 bases from J, leaving 7 bases between. The CDR3 is CASSWKGEQYF. The CDR3 DNA reads TGTGCCAGCAGTTGGAAGGGCGAGCAGTACTTC.

In this sample, this clonotype turned up many times. The CDR3 here is CASSLVPETQYF. The CDR3 nucleotides read TGTGCCAGCAGTCTAGTCCCAGAGACCCAGTACTTC. The chain couples TRBV6-2 or TRBV6-3 to TRBJ2-5, with no clear D. Germline CDR1 MNHEY, CDR2 SVGEGT. This CDR3 is built from 12 residues. Trimming cost V 5 bases and J 4 bases, with 8 bases left between them.

As concerns this clonotype: Given a much more abundant clone one base away, this may be a read error. The chain links TRBV25-1 to TRBJ2-2; D is unclear. The CDR3 loop spans 12 amino acids. In germline, CDR1 is MGHDK, CDR2 SYGVNS. V gave up 8 bases and J gave up 10 bases, with 14 bases separating them. The CDR3: CASSKGLVELFF. DNA for the CDR3: TGTGCCAGCTCGAAAGGGCTTGTGGAGCTGTTTTTT.

The chain couples TRBV11-2 to TRBJ1-2; D unresolved. Germline V gives CDR1 SGHAT, CDR2 FQNNGV. The CDR3 sequence is 15 residues long. Trimming removed 6 bases at V and 3 bases at J, with 17 bases between. The CDR3 loop is CASSWRATVHYGYTF. CDR3 in DNA: TGTGCCAGCAGTTGGAGGGCAACAGTCCACTATGGCTACACCTTC.

A word on this clonotype: This may come from a read error, since a much larger clone is one base off. The chain employs TRBV30 and TRBJ1-1, with 7 bases lining up with TRBD1. The CDR3 sequence is 15 residues long. The germline CDR1 and CDR2 sequences are GTSNPN and SVGIG (reference sequence). CDR3 bases: TGTGCCCGGAGTCACCAACAGGGGATCATCACTGAAGCTTTCTTT. The encoded protein is CARSHQQGIITEAFF.

There are many counts of this clonotype. The V gene is TRBV6-4, the J gene TRBJ2-1, with 8 bases aligning to TRBD1. J was trimmed by 2 bases and V by 6 bases; bases with no gene match: 6. Germline assignment: CDR1 MRHNA and CDR2 SNTAGT. The CDR3 runs to 15 residues. This CDR3 is CASSEQGEAYNEQFF. The CDR3 DNA reads TGTGCCAGCAGCGAACAGGGGGAAGCCTACAATGAGCAGTTCTTC.

There are many counts of this clonotype. This rearrangement joins TRBV2 to TRBJ1-2; D gene ambiguous. Per germline, CDR1 SNHLY and CDR2 FYNNEI. The CDR3 runs to 14 residues. Trimming pared 4 bases from V and 0 bases from J, leaving 9 bases between. The CDR3 loop is CASSVSQTNYGYTF. In DNA, the CDR3 is TGTGCCAGCAGTGTATCGCAGACTAACTATGGCTACACCTTC.

This clonotype was observed many times. The rearrangement uses TRBV7-2 and TRBJ2-1; 12 bases are a match to TRBD1. The trim removed 4 bases at V and 7 bases at J, leaving 2 bases unmatched. Looked up from germline, CDR1 is SGHTA and CDR2 is FQGNSA. The CDR3 is 14 residues long. CDR3 region: CASSWDRGRNEQFF. The DNA for the CDR3 is TGTGCCAGCAGCTGGGACAGGGGGCGGAATGAGCAGTTCTTC.

A few counts support this clonotype. The chain recombines TRBV12-3 or TRBV12-4 with TRBJ1-1; D unclear. The CDR3 runs 12 residues. V was trimmed by 7 bases and J by 6 bases, leaving 12 bases between them. The CDR3 sequence: CASTSLCSEAFF. The CDR3 DNA follows: TGTGCCAGCACCTCTTTGTGCTCTGAAGCTTTCTTT.

This rearrangement joins TRBV7-8 to TRBJ2-5; TRBD1 aligns across 7 bases. Germline-derived CDR1 and CDR2 are SGHVS and FQNEAQ. Trimming removed 6 bases from V and 5 bases from J; junction bases left unmatched: 9. The CDR3 consists of 14 residues. CDR3 DNA sequence: TGTGCCAGCAGACCAAGGGGGCTGGGCGAGACCCAGTACTTC. Amino acids: CASRPRGLGETQYF. Variable domain in full (rest from reference TRBV7-8 and TRBJ2-5): GAGVSQSPRYKVAKRGQDVALRCDPISGHVSLFWYQQALGQGPEFLTYFQNEAQLDKSGLPSDRFFAERPEGSVSTLKIQRTQQEDSAVYLCASRPRGLGETQYFGPGTRLLVL.

In this sample, this clonotype turned up many times. Written as DNA, the CDR3 is TGTGCCAGCAGTCGTCCAGGGGGCGCGGGAAACATTCAGTACTTC. Amino acid sequence: CASSRPGGAGNIQYF. J is TRBJ2-4 and V is TRBV28; TRBD1 matches 8 bases. CDR1 and CDR2 (germline): MDHEN, SYDVKM. The CDR3 extends over 15 amino acids. Trimming at V came to 5 bases and at J to 6 bases, leaving 9 bases not matched to a gene.

This clonotype was recorded many times. V is TRBV18 and J is TRBJ1-2; D gene uncertain. The germline V gene has CDR1 KGHSH and CDR2 LQKENI. V dropped 5 bases and J dropped 7 bases, with 17 bases sitting between them. The CDR3 has 14 residues. The CDR3 region is CASSTGMIDSGYTF. DNA for the CDR3: TGTGCCAGCTCAACCGGCATGATAGATTCTGGCTACACCTTC.

This clonotype was seen more than once but under ten times. The rearrangement uses TRBV4-3 and TRBJ2-5; no firm D call. Trimming stripped 2 bases from V and 4 bases from J, with 17 bases between. CDR3 size: 16 residues. Germline V lookup: CDR1 LGHNA, CDR2 YSLEER. Here the CDR3 DNA reads TGCGCCAGCAGCCAATCGGCTCCAGCTCGGGCAGAGACCCAGTACTTC. It is translated as CASSQSAPARAETQYF.

In its sample, this clonotype was seen a few times. This rearrangement joins TRBV7-2 to TRBJ1-1; D is uncertain. This CDR3 comprises 16 residues. Per the germline V gene, CDR1 is SGHTA and CDR2 is FQGNSA. The germline V and J ends were trimmed by 2 bases and 5 bases, with 18 bases remaining between them. The CDR3 spells CASSLILRGRRTEAFF. Written as DNA, the CDR3 is TGTGCCAGCAGCTTAATTTTGCGAGGCCGACGGACTGAAGCTTTCTTT.

The CDR3 bases are TGTGCCAGCAGCCTTTCCCCACTAGCGGGGTCCTACAATGAGCAGTTCTTC. Its translation is CASSLSPLAGSYNEQFF. The chain links TRBV3-1 to TRBJ2-1, with 10 bases fitting TRBD2. The CDR3 contains 17 residues. Germline V CDR1 and CDR2: LGHDT, YNNKEL (reference sequence). V was clipped by 4 bases and J by 1 base; unmatched bases: 7.

Ten or more counts support this clonotype. The CDR3 reads CASRSGQGRQRNTIYF. The CDR3 DNA sequence: TGTGCCAGCAGGTCGGGTCAGGGGAGGCAGCGAAACACCATATATTTT. The chain joins TRBV12-3 or TRBV12-4 to TRBJ1-3; possibly TRBD1 for D (6 bases). The V end was cut by 6 bases, the J end by 5 bases, with 20 bases between. The CDR3 is made up of 16 amino acids.

The chain has TRBV19 and TRBJ1-5; D is possibly TRBD1 (6 bases). V lost 7 bases and J 7 bases, leaving 20 bases between the germline ends. The CDR3 contains 15 residues. Germline CDR1 and CDR2: LNHDA and SQIVND (reference sequence). The CDR3 is CASTLGGQRAQPQHF. CDR3 bases: TGTGCCAGTACCTTGGGAGGACAGAGGGCCCAGCCCCAGCATTTT.

This clonotype was found a few times. The chain employs TRBV28 and TRBJ1-2; D possibly corresponds to TRBD1 (5 bases). Germline V CDR1 and CDR2: MDHEN, SYDVKM. The CDR3 is 11 amino acids. V lost 9 bases and J lost 7, with 12 bases in between. The CDR3 region has the DNA TGTGCCAGTACCGATGGGGGTGGCTACACCTTC. It encodes CASTDGGGYTF.